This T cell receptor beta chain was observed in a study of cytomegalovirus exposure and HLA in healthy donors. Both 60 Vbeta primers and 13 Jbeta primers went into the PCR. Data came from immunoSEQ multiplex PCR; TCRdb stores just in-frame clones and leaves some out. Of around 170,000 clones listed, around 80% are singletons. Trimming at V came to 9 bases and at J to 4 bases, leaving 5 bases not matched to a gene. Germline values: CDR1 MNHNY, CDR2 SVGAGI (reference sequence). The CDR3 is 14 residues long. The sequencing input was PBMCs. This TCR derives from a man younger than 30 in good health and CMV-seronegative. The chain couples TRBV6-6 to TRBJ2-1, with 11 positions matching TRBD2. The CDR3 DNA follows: TGTGCCAGTCGACTAGCGGGGACATACAATGAGCAGTTCTTC. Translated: CASRLAGTYNEQFF.